This T cell receptor beta chain was found in a study of tumor-infiltrating lymphocytes in primary liver carcinoma (dated by TCRdb to 2017 to 2019). In terms of the full investigation: Hepatocellular carcinoma (four) or combined HCC and intrahepatic cholangiocarcinoma (one) was present in the five patients, who were three men and two women aged 30 to 69 years. The five patients had tumors of stage T1-T3 N0M0, with maximum diameters ranging from roughly 4.2 to 11 cm. TCRbeta repertoire sequencing covered some 35 specimens from 5 patients: around 25 tumor regions, 5 adjacent noncancerous liver tissues and 5 peripheral blood samples. For each liver tumor, the study sampled five regions along with adjacent normal tissue and blood, and applied TCRbeta repertoire sequencing, expression microarrays and whole-exome sequencing. Samples yielded roughly 3.5 to 8 million productive TCRbeta reads; read depth did not differ significantly between tissue types. Repertoires from technical replicates were highly reproducible, with mean shared-clone rates around 0.87 and correlation coefficients above 0.98. To link TCRbeta repertoire diversity to the local molecular phenotype, the 20 to 25 tumor region samples were profiled with Agilent mRNA microarrays.

Total RNA and DNA were co-extracted without cell sorting from 20-30 mg of bulk tissue using the AllPrep DNA/RNA mini kit. Between November 2015 and early 2016, 4 or 5 patients in China with histopathologically diagnosed primary liver carcinoma had surgical resection. Patients had chronic HBV infection and were treatment-naive at sampling. Five spatially separated regions were sampled from each tumor: the superior, inferior, left-lateral and right-lateral poles, plus the tumor centre. Histological examination found more than 80% viable tumor cells in every tumor sample. Pieces of fresh tumor and adjacent tissue were cut in half, with one half kept in RNAlater at -80 degrees C and the other half sent for histology. About this clonotype itself: The antigen it recognizes is unknown. Germline is not matched at one junction end, which may reflect a read error.

Including cysteine and phenylalanine, the CDR3 has 15 amino acids. Solely the CDR3 DNA is kept, with 45 bases framed from the first base. CDR1 and CDR2 (SGHAT, FQNNGV) derive from the germline V gene. General findings and caveats noted by the study authors: The top 250 clones made up a significantly larger repertoire fraction in tumors than in blood (p = 0.039). Consistent with antigen-driven expansion, pairs of tumor regions showed higher repertoire overlap (mean around 36%) than either tumor-adjacent pairs (approximately 17%) or tumor-blood pairs (approximately 14%). Because only the TCR beta chain was sequenced and unpaired alpha chains were not captured, true repertoire diversity is likely underestimated. Only about 7.5-25% of top clones were present in all five regions of a tumor, suggesting spatial heterogeneity of tumor-infiltrating T cells. Because the samples were bulk and unsorted, CD4+ and CD8+ T cell repertoires could not be compared. Only a few patients were included in the study, and the authors note that the findings should be validated in a larger study.

A constant-region primer and ProtoScript II reverse transcriptase were used to reverse-transcribe TCRbeta-specific cDNA from approximately 500 ng total RNA. The TCRbeta libraries were prepared through three rounds of nested multiplex PCR following a slightly modified ARM-PCR procedure. Each of the first two PCR rounds ran for about 10 cycles and used multiplex TRBV1-TRBV30 forward primers together with a Cbeta reverse primer. A final 25-cycle PCR with Deep VentR polymerase added sample barcodes and Illumina adapters. Before sequencing, amplicons of 200-500 bp were gel-purified using a QIAquick gel extraction kit. The TCRbeta amplicons were sequenced with 250-bp paired-end reads on an Illumina HiSeq 2500. The authors' analysis ran thus. Reads were quality-trimmed with Trimmomatic v0.33, and paired reads were merged with FLASH v1.2.11 to recover full CDR3 sequences. MiGEC v1.2.1b assigned V, D and J germline segments to the rearranged TCRbeta sequences. Clonotype statistics, along with Shannon-Wiener diversity indices, were calculated using VDJtools v1.0.0. Except for diversity analysis, only the 250 most abundant clonotypes of each sample were used in subsequent analyses to reduce sampling bias. Using fastp at Q25 and MiXCR, TCRdb reprocessed the public reads and kept productive beta chains. A single entry per CDR3 protein holds the most common genes and DNA from its merged rows. The authors' filters were not applied to this entry. Counted in this sample were 65,000 to 80,000 distinct CDR3 sequences; roughly three quarters of them appeared once. 25% to 35% of the sample is held by the ten biggest clonotypes.

Material: liver tumor tissue from sampling region 4. Taken with the paper, the label for cell subset or site translates to: tumor region T4, right-lateral pole. The chain couples TRBV11-2 to TRBJ2-5, and 12 bases in between align with TRBD2. The clonotype originates from a man aged 35 to 55 with primary liver carcinoma and hepatitis B virus infection. The CDR3 is CVSSLGLAGYEPQYF. The DNA sequence is as follows: TGTGTCAGCAGCCTAGGACTAGCGGGATATGAGCCCCAGTACTTC.